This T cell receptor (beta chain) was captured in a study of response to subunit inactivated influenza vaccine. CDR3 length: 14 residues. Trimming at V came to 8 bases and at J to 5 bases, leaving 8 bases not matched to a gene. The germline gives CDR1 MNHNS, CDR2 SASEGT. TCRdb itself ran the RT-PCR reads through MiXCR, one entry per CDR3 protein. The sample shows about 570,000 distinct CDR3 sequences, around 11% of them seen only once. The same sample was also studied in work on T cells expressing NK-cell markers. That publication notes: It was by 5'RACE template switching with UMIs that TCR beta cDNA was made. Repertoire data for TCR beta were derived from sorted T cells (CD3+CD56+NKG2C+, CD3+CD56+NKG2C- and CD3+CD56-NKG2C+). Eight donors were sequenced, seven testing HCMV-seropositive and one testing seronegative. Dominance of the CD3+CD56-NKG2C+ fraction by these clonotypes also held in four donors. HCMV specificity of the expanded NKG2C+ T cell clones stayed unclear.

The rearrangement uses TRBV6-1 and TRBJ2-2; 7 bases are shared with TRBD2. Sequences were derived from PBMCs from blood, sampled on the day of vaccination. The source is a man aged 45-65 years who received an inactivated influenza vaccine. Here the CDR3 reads CASGGEGYTGELFF. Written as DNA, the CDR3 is TGTGCCAGCGGTGGGGAGGGATATACCGGGGAGCTGTTTTTT.